This entry is about one T cell receptor beta chain. Its antigen is not yet known. The junction differs from germline at one of its ends, possibly a read error. The data were obtained in a study of blood T cells in healthy people across ages (dated by TCRdb to between 2015 and 2016). General notes on the study: In model experiments, template switching captured roughly one uniquely barcoded TCR beta cDNA molecule for every two T cells. The study analyzed two additional independent replicas of 1 million unique cDNA reads from the same blood draw for two donors, one aged 18 to 30 and one aged 80 or older. To avoid experimental bias, donors of different ages were randomly spread across the sequencing lanes. Using deep sequencing normalized with unique cDNA molecular identifiers, the study measured how TCR beta repertoire diversity changes with age. The donors were split into four age groups: young (average around 15 years), middle-aged (about 40), aged (more than 60) and long-lived (under 90).

Systemically healthy Caucasian individuals from Russia, about 38 in total and aged about 6 to 90 years, were included as donors. Ten milliliters of peripheral blood were drawn from each donor into EDTA-treated Vacutainer tubes. Ficoll-Paque density-gradient centrifugation was used to isolate PBMCs, with at least 6.5 million per sample. Total RNA, at least 6 micrograms per sample, was extracted from PBMCs with Trizol reagent. For every donor, an aliquot of PBMCs went through flow cytometry to measure the percentages of naive CD45RAhigh/CD27high T cells. The paper as a whole reports these results and caveats: Compared with the aged group, the long-lived group had more naive CD4+ T cells, fewer expanded clones and increased TCR diversity, a pattern suggesting age selection. Observed TCR beta diversity per million T cells fell roughly linearly with age, and a significant reduction was already apparent by age around 40. Bulk unsorted PBMC profiling prevented conclusive comparison of naive and antigen-experienced compartments. Observed TCR beta diversity correlated strongly with the percentage of naive T cells measured by flow cytometry. Because the CMV infection status of the donors was unknown, age-related changes in expanded clonotypes may potentially have been confounded. Estimates of total diversity based on one million sequenced T cells were regarded as lower bounds and as underestimates.

CDR1 SGHVS and CDR2 FQNEAQ were looked up in the germline V gene. The CDR3 contains 13 residues, cysteine and phenylalanine counted. Only the CDR3 part of the read is kept: 39 bases, read in frame from the first base. Library construction relied on 5' RACE. The listed sequencing device is Illumina HiSeq 2500. A second roughly 6 to 11 cycle PCR used a sample-barcoded 5' primer and a J-beta primer mix. A unique molecular identifier was introduced onto each TCR beta cDNA molecule by a template-switch 5' adaptor carrying 12 random nucleotides. At least 2.5 million CDR3-containing paired-end reads were obtained from each sample. The Mint cDNA synthesis kit, primed by a TRBC-specific oligonucleotide, was used to synthesize first-strand cDNA from all RNA. Following uracil-DNA glycosylase treatment, a first 18-cycle PCR with universal primers M1SS and BC2_uni_R was performed on all cDNA. On the authors' methods: For normalization, 1 million high-quality reads, each with a distinct molecular identifier, were randomly selected from each sample. Instead of being binned into consensus sequences, reads with shared molecular identifiers were discarded. MiTCR, run with a Q25 quality threshold and the strictest error-elimination algorithm, handled CDR3 identification, clonotype clustering and error correction. A nonparametric unseen species model with Euler transformation was used to estimate a lower bound on total TCR beta diversity. Using fastp at Q25 and MiXCR, TCRdb reprocessed the public reads and kept productive beta chains. When rows share a CDR3 protein, they turn into one entry using the most common DNA and genes. For this entry, the V and J calls and clone size follow TCRdb and not the study's own pipeline. The table for this sample lists around 1,500,000 distinct CDR3 sequences; approximately 30% of them were counted only once. Clones ranked in the top ten supply 7.7% of the sample.

In this chain, TRBV7-8 is recombined with TRBJ2-3; a tentative D match to TRBD2 spans 6 bases. The TCR comes from a young woman in good health. Specimen: blood. Here is the DNA: TGTGTCAGCAGCTTCGCTAGCGCGGATACGCAGTATTTT. This gives the protein CVSSFASADTQYF.